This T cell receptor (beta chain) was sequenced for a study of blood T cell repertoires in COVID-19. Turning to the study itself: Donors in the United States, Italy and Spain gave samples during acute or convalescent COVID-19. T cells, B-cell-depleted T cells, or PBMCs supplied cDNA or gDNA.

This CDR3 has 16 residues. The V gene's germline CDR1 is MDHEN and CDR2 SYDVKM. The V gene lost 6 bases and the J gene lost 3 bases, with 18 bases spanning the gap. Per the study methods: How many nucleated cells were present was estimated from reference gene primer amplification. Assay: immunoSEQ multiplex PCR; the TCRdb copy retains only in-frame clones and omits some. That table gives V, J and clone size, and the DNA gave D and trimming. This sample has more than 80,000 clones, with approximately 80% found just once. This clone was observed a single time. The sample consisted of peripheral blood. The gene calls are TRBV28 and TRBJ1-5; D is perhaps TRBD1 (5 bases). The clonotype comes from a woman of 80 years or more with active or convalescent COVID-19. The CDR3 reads CASREAAGGVNQPQHF. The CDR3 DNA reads TGTGCCAGCAGAGAGGCGGCGGGAGGGGTCAATCAGCCCCAGCATTTT.